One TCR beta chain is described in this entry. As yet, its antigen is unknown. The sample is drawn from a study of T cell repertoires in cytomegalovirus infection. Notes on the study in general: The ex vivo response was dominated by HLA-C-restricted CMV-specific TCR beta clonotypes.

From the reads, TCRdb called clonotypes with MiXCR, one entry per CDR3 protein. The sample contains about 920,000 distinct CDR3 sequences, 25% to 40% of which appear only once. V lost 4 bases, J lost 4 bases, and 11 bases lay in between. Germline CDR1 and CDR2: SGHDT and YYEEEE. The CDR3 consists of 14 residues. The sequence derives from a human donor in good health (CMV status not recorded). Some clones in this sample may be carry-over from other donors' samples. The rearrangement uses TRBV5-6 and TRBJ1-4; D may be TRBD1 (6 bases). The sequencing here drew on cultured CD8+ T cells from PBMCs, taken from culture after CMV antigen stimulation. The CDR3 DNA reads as TGTGCCAGCAGCGATGGACAGTTTAATGAAAAACTGTTTTTT. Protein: CASSDGQFNEKLFF.